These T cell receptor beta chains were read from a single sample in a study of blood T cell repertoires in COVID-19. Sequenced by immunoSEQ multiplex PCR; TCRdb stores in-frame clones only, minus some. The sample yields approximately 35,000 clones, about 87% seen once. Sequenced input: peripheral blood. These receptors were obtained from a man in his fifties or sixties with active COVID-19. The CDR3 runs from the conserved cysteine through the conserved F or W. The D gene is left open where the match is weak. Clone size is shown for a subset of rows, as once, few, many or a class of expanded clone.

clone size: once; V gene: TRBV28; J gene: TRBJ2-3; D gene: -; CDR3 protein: CASRPLARTDTQYF; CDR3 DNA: TGTGCCAGCAGACCTCTAGCCCGCACAGATACGCAGTATTTT
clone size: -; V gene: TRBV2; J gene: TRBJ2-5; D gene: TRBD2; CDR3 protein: CASSASGRQQETQYF; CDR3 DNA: TGTGCCAGCAGTGCCAGCGGGAGACAGCAAGAGACCCAGTACTTC
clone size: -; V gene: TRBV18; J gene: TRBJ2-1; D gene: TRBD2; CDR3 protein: CASSPQASGRGNEQFF; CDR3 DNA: TGTGCCAGCTCACCACAGGCTAGCGGGAGAGGCAATGAGCAGTTCTTC
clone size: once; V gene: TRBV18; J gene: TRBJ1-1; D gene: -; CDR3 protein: CASSRGLQGDTEAFF; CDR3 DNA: TGTGCCAGCTCACGGGGGCTCCAGGGAGACACTGAAGCTTTCTTT
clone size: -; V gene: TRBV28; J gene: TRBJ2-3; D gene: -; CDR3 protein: CASRQVNTDTQYF; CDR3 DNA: TGTGCCAGCAGGCAGGTTAACACAGATACGCAGTATTTT
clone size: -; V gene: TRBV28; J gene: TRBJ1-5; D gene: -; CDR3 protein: CASSHSRYSNQPQHF; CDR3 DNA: TGTGCCAGCAGTCATAGCCGTTATAGCAATCAGCCCCAGCATTTT
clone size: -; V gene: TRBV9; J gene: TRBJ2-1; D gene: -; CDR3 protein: CASSVVQGVNNEQFF; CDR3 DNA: TGTGCCAGCAGCGTAGTACAGGGTGTTAACAATGAGCAGTTCTTC
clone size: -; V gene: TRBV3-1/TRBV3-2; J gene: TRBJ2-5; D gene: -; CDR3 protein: CASSPWTQYQETQYF; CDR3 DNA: TGTGCCAGCAGCCCATGGACACAGTACCAAGAGACCCAGTACTTC
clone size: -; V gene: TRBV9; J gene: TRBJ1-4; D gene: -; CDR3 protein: CASSVEAGIATNEKLFF; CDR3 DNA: TGTGCCAGCAGCGTAGAGGCGGGGATAGCAACTAATGAAAAACTGTTTTTT
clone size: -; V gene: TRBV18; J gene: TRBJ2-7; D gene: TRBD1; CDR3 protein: CASSLFYRDRGSYEQYF; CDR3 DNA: TGTGCCAGCTCACTGTTTTACCGGGACAGGGGCTCCTACGAGCAGTACTTC
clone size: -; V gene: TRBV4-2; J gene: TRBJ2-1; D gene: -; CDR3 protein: CASSQLGAGAYNEQFF; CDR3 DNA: TGTGCCAGCAGCCAGCTGGGAGCGGGCGCCTACAATGAGCAGTTCTTC
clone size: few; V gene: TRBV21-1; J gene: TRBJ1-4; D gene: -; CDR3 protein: CASIPKGQVSLGEKLFF; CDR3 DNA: TGTGCCAGCATCCCAAAGGGACAGGTTTCCCTAGGAGAAAAACTGTTTTTT
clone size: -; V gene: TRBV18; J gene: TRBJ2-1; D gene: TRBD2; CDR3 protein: CASSLPDSGNIEQFF; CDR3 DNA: TGTGCCAGCTCTCTACCGGATAGCGGGAATATTGAGCAGTTCTTC
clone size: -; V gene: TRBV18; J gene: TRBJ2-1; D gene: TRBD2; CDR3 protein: CATSDYNEQFF; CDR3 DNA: TGTGCTACTAGCGACTACAATGAGCAGTTCTTC
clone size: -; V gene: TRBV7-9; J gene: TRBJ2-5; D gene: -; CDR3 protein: CASSLVRFQETQYF; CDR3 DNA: TGTGCCAGCAGCTTAGTGCGATTTCAAGAGACCCAGTACTTC
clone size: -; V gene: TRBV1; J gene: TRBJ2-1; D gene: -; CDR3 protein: CTSRQAGSGEQSSYNEQFF; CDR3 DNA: TGCACCAGCAGACAAGCAGGTAGCGGGGAACAGAGCTCCTACAATGAGCAGTTCTTC
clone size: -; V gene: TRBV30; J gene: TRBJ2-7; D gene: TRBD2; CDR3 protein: CAWSVASGSSYEQYF; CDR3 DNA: TGTGCCTGGAGTGTCGCTAGCGGGAGCTCCTACGAGCAGTACTTC
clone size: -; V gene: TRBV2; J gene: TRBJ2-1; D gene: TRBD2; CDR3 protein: CASSAGLADNEQFF; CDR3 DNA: TGTGCCAGCAGTGCCGGACTAGCGGACAATGAGCAGTTCTTC
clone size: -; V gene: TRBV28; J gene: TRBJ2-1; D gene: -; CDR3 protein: CASFSFRGLEQFF; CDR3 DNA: TGTGCCAGCTTTTCCTTTCGGGGTCTTGAGCAGTTCTTC
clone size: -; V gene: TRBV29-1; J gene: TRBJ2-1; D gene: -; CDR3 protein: CSVGSPTTISYNEQFF; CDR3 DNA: TGCAGCGTTGGTAGCCCCACAACCATCTCCTACAATGAGCAGTTCTTC
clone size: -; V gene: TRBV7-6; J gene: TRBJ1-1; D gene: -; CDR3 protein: CASSPTPGRLAEAFF; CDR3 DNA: TGTGCCAGCAGCCCAACGCCTGGCAGGTTAGCTGAAGCTTTCTTT
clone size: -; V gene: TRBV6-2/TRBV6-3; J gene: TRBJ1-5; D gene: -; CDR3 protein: CASSYSGQGSLQPQHF; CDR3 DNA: TGTGCCAGCAGTTACTCGGGGCAGGGTTCTTTACAGCCCCAGCATTTT
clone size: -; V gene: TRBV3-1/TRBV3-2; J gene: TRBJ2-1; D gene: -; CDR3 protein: CASSQDWRGYNEQFF; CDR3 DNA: TGTGCCAGCAGCCAAGATTGGCGGGGTTACAATGAGCAGTTCTTC
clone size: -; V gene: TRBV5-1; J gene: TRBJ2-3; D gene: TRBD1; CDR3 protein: CASSGGQGKGTDTQYF; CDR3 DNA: TGCGCCAGCAGCGGGGGACAGGGGAAGGGCACAGATACGCAGTATTTT
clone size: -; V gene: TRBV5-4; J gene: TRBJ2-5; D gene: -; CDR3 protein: CASSSRFQETQYF; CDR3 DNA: TGTGCCAGCAGTTCGCGGTTCCAAGAGACCCAGTACTTC
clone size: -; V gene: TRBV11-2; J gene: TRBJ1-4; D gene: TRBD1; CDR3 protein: CASSSGQGLQYEKLFF; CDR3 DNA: TGTGCCAGCAGCTCGGGACAGGGGCTCCAATACGAAAAACTGTTTTTT
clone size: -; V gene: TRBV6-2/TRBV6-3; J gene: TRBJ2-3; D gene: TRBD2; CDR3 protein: CASSPHSGRAIGSTDTQYF; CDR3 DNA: TGTGCCAGCAGTCCCCATAGCGGGAGGGCCATCGGGAGCACAGATACGCAGTATTTT
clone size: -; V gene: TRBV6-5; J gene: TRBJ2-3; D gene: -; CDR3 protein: CASSYSFLGRPDTQYF; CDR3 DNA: TGTGCCAGCAGTTACTCGTTTCTGGGGAGACCAGATACGCAGTATTTT
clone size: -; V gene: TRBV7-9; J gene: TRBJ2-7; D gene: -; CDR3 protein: CASSLGGVVQYF; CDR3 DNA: TGTGCCAGCAGCTTAGGGGGAGTGGTGCAGTACTTC
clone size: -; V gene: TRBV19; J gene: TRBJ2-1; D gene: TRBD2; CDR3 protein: CASSSTSGSSYNEQFF; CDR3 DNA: TGTGCCAGTAGTAGTACTAGCGGGAGCTCCTACAATGAGCAGTTCTTC
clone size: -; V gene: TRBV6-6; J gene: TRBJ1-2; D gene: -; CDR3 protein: CASSKGGGSGYTF; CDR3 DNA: TGTGCCAGCAGTAAGGGAGGGGGTTCTGGCTACACCTTC
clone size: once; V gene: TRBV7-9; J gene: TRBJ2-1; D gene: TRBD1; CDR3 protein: CASSASRDRGYHEQFF; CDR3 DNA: TGTGCCAGCAGCGCCTCCCGGGACAGGGGGTACCATGAGCAGTTCTTC
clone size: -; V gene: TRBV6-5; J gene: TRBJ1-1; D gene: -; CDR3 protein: CASRSPGLAFF; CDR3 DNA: TGTGCCAGCAGGAGTCCAGGACTTGCTTTCTTT
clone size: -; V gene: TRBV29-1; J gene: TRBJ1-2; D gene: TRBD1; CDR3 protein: CSVEGARGPPNYGYTF; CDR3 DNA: TGCAGCGTTGAAGGGGCCAGGGGGCCCCCTAACTATGGCTACACCTTC
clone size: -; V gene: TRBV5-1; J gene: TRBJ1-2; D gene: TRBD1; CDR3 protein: CASSTGVYGYTF; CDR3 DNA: TGCGCCAGCAGCACAGGGGTCTATGGCTACACCTTC
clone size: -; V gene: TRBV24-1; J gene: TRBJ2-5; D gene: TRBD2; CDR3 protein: CATSDFLGLAQETQYF; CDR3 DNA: TGTGCCACCAGTGATTTTTTGGGACTAGCCCAAGAGACCCAGTACTTC
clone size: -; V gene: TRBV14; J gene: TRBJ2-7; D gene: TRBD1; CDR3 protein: CASGRTGALKGSYYEQYF; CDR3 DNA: TGTGCCAGCGGAAGGACAGGGGCCTTAAAAGGATCGTATTACGAGCAGTACTTC
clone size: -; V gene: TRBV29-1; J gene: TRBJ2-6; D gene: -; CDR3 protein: CSVEYGGLGGGANVLTF; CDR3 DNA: TGCAGCGTTGAGTACGGTGGATTAGGAGGAGGGGCCAACGTCCTGACTTTC
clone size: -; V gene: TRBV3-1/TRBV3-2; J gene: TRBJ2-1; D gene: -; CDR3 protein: CASSQTSQGEQFF; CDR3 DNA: TGTGCCAGCAGCCAAACTAGCCAGGGTGAGCAGTTCTTC
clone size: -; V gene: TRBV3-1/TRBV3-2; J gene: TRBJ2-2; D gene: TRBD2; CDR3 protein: CASSPRLAGNTGELFF; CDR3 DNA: TGTGCCAGCAGCCCAAGACTAGCGGGGAACACCGGGGAGCTGTTTTTT
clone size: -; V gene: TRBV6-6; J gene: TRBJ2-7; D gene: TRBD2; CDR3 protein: CASSSTSGSSYEQYF; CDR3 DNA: TGTGCCAGCAGTTCGACTAGCGGGAGCTCCTACGAGCAGTACTTC
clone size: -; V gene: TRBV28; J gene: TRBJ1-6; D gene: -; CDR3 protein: CASDMGNSPLHF; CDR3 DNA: TGTGCCAGCGATATGGGCAATTCACCCCTCCACTTT
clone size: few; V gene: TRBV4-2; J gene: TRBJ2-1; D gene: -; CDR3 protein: CASSQVRQSYNEQFF; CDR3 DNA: TGTGCCAGCAGCCAAGTCAGGCAGTCCTACAATGAGCAGTTCTTC
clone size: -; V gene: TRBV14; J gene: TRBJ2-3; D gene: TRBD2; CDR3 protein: CASSHPGTSGISATQYF; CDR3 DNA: TGTGCCAGCAGCCACCCTGGGACTAGCGGGATTTCGGCTACGCAGTATTTT
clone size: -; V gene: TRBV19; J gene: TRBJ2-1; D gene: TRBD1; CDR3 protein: CASSISTGGGNEQFF; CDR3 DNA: TGTGCCAGTAGTATATCGACAGGGGGCGGTAATGAGCAGTTCTTC
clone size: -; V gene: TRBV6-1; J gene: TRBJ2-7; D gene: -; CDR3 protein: CASSEGSAGQSYEQYF; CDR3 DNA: TGTGCCAGCAGTGAAGGCTCTGCGGGACAGTCCTACGAGCAGTACTTC
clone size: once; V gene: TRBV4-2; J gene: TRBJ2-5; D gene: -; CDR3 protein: CASSQVRGGTKGIQETQYF; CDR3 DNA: TGTGCCAGCAGCCAAGTTCGGGGAGGGACAAAGGGGATCCAAGAGACCCAGTACTTC